This T cell receptor beta chain appears in the sequencing data of a study of cytomegalovirus exposure and HLA in healthy donors. The study's findings and limits: TCR sequences were mostly rare, though some public TCRs occurred in many donors.

Clones were sequenced by immunoSEQ multiplex PCR, and TCRdb holds only the in-frame ones, with some missing. The table lists 100,000 to 150,000 clones, about 88% of them singletons, with 1.1% in the top ten. CDR1 and CDR2 (germline): SGHRS, YFSETQ. V lost 2 bases, J lost 2 bases, and 4 bases stayed unmatched. The CDR3 covers 15 residues. To note about this clone: Its antigen is currently unknown.

The chain has TRBV5-1 and TRBJ2-3; 8 nucleotides agree with TRBD1. The sample consisted of PBMCs. This receptor was taken from a woman aged 18-35 years in good health and CMV-seronegative. CDR3 residues: CASSFPGGSTDTQYF. The CDR3 nucleotides are TGCGCCAGCAGCTTCCCAGGGGGCTCCACAGATACGCAGTATTTT. Variable domain in full (rest from reference TRBV5-1 and TRBJ2-3): KAGVTQTPRYLIKTRGQQVTLSCSPISGHRSVSWYQQTPGQGLQFLFEYFSETQRNKGNFPGRFSGRQFSNSRSEMNVSTLELGDSALYLCASSFPGGSTDTQYFGPGTRLTVL.